This T cell receptor (beta chain) was identified during a study of cytomegalovirus exposure and HLA in healthy donors. General study findings and limits: By HLA locus, TCR association rates varied in a later analysis, with DRB1 showing the most and HLA-C the fewest. The Asian-associated ancestry cluster reportedly had fewer N-insertions than the approximately 690-donor mean in a later analysis.

Amplification used 60 Vbeta primers and 13 Jbeta primers. Clones were sequenced by immunoSEQ multiplex PCR, and TCRdb holds only the in-frame ones, with some missing. Among around 91,000 clones listed, roughly 78% were seen once. The V and J ends lost 2 bases and 7 bases, in that order; junction bases with no gene match: 3. This CDR3 has 13 residues. The V gene's germline CDR1 is SGHDT and CDR2 YYEEEE. This clone was detected once. What it binds is not known. J is TRBJ1-2 and V is TRBV5-6; 9 bases line up with TRBD1. The clonotype comes from a male donor in good health and CMV-seropositive. Sequencing was done on a sample of PBMCs. The CDR3 DNA is TGTGCCAGCAGCTTCTACAGGGGGCTTGGCTACACCTTC. Its translation: CASSFYRGLGYTF.